The 16 T cell receptor beta chains below come from one sample, sequenced in a study of cytomegalovirus exposure and HLA in healthy donors. Sequencing used immunoSEQ multiplex PCR; TCRdb keeps in-frame clones, though not all of them. The sample gives about 200,000 clones, approximately 78% of which show up once; 1% to 1.5% is in the top ten. Source material: PBMCs. The receptors were sampled from a woman aged 30 to 39 in good health and CMV-seronegative.

The rearrangement uses TRBV30 and TRBJ2-1; D is possibly TRBD2 (5 bases). Trimming cost V 2 bases and J 0 bases, with 11 bases left between them. CDR1 GTSNPN and CDR2 SVGIG come from the germline V gene (reference sequence). CDR3 length: 15 amino acids. The DNA of the CDR3 is TGTGCCTGGAGTCCGGCTAGCACCTCCTACAATGAGCAGTTCTTC. Its protein product is CAWSPASTSYNEQFF.

In its sample, this clone was seen once. The J gene is TRBJ2-7, the V gene TRBV5-4; TRBD2 matches 16 bases. In germline, CDR1 is SGHNT, CDR2 YYREEE (reference sequence). The J segment lost 2 bases and the V segment lost 4 bases, leaving 6 bases of the junction unmatched. This CDR3 contains 17 residues. CDR3 DNA sequence: TGTGCCAGCAGCCAGGGACTAGCGGGAGGGCCTGCCTACGAGCAGTACTTC. This sequence encodes CASSQGLAGGPAYEQYF.

CDR3 amino acids: CASSLGTGLAGVLHEQYF. Here the CDR3 DNA reads TGCGCCAGCAGCTTGGGAACGGGACTAGCGGGAGTTCTACACGAGCAGTACTTC. The chain links TRBV5-1 to TRBJ2-7, with 14 bases lining up with TRBD2. J was trimmed by 5 bases and V by 0 bases; bases with no gene match: 10. This CDR3 contains 18 residues. The V gene's germline CDR1 is SGHRS and CDR2 YFSETQ.

This clone was detected once. J is TRBJ1-4 and V is TRBV5-1; possible D gene TRBD1, 6 bases. This CDR3 comprises 15 residues. Trimming stripped 2 bases from V and 5 bases from J, with 13 bases between. Germline loops: CDR1 SGHRS, CDR2 YFSETQ. In DNA form, the CDR3 reads TGCGCCAGCAGCTTACCGGGACAACTGAATGAAAAACTGTTTTTT. Amino acids: CASSLPGQLNEKLFF.

This clone was seen many times. The chain has TRBV27 and TRBJ2-7; D is possibly TRBD1 (5 bases). CDR3 size: 15 residues. The V and J ends lost 2 bases and 2 bases respectively, with 13 bases between them. Germline V CDR1 and CDR2: MNHEY, SMNVEV (reference sequence). The CDR3 DNA follows: TGTGCCAGCAGTTTAGCAGGGATTAGGACCTACGAGCAGTACTTC. Its translation: CASSLAGIRTYEQYF.

This chain joins TRBV4-1 and TRBJ2-7; the match to TRBD2 covers 9 bases. CDR1 is MGHRA, CDR2 YSYEKL, per germline. V shed 3 bases and J 3 bases; nucleotides not matched to a gene: 6. The CDR3 consists of 15 residues. The CDR3 here is CASSHLSGGRYEQYF. CDR3 DNA: TGCGCCAGCAGCCACCTCAGCGGGGGGCGCTACGAGCAGTACTTC.

The chain is built from TRBV19 and TRBJ2-2; the D gene is possibly TRBD1 (6 bases). CDR1 LNHDA and CDR2 SQIVND come from the germline V gene (reference sequence). The CDR3 length is 15 residues. Trimming took 7 bases from V and 2 from J, leaving 14 bases between them. CDR3 region: CASTPLTGNTGELFF. CDR3 DNA sequence: TGTGCCAGTACCCCTCTGACAGGAAACACCGGGGAGCTGTTTTTT.

This chain connects TRBV5-1 to TRBJ2-7; D remains ambiguous. This CDR3 is built from 13 residues. Germline V gives CDR1 SGHRS, CDR2 YFSETQ. The V gene lost 2 bases and the J gene lost 2 bases, with 8 bases spanning the gap. The chain's CDR3 is CASSFLGAYEQYF. In nucleotides, the CDR3 is TGCGCCAGCAGCTTTCTCGGAGCCTACGAGCAGTACTTC.

This clone appeared a few times. The genes are TRBV30 and TRBJ2-2; D perhaps matches TRBD1 (6 bases). The CDR3 is 15 residues long. The germline CDR1 and CDR2 sequences are GTSNPN and SVGIG (reference sequence). Trimming pared 1 base from V and 5 bases from J, leaving 14 bases between. This chain's CDR3 is CAWSDGTLGTGELFF. Written as DNA, the CDR3 is TGTGCCTGGAGTGACGGGACACTGGGGACCGGGGAGCTGTTTTTT.

The V gene is TRBV9, the J gene TRBJ2-1; TRBD2 agrees at 8 bases. The V gene end was trimmed by 7 bases and the J gene end by 6 bases; junction bases not matched to a gene: 9. The germline V gene has CDR1 SGDLS and CDR2 YYNGEE. This CDR3 is built from 14 residues. The CDR3 here is CASALREVRNEQFF. The CDR3 DNA reads TGTGCCAGCGCCTTGCGGGAGGTTCGCAATGAGCAGTTCTTC.

V is TRBV5-1 and J is TRBJ2-6, with 9 bases fitting TRBD1. Germline CDR1 reads SGHRS; CDR2 reads YFSETQ. The CDR3 has 17 residues. The junction had 10 bases not matched to a gene; V was cut back by 5 bases and J by 4 bases. The CDR3, as DNA: TGCGCCAGCAGGGAAGGGACAGGGAGTTCCGGGGCCAACGTCCTGACTTTC. Translated: CASREGTGSSGANVLTF. Full variable domain (outside the CDR3, taken from reference TRBV5-1 and TRBJ2-6): KAGVTQTPRYLIKTRGQQVTLSCSPISGHRSVSWYQQTPGQGLQFLFEYFSETQRNKGNFPGRFSGRQFSNSRSEMNVSTLELGDSALYLCASREGTGSSGANVLTFGAGSRLTVL.

J is TRBJ1-2 and V is TRBV6-6; 12 nucleotides agree with TRBD1. The germline gives CDR1 MNHNY, CDR2 SVGAGI (reference sequence). The J segment lost 6 bases and the V segment lost 8 bases, leaving 10 bases of the junction unmatched. CDR3 length: 15 residues. The CDR3 DNA follows: TGTGCCAGCTCAACCGGGACAGGGGGCGGTAATGGCTACACCTTC. This encodes CASSTGTGGGNGYTF.

Worth noting for this clone: Relative to the germline gene, one junction end is altered; a read error may explain this. The chain links TRBV7-9 to TRBJ2-5; possibly TRBD2 for D (5 bases). CDR1 is SEHNR, CDR2 FQNEAQ, per germline (reference sequence). The length of the CDR3 is 12 residues. CDR3 sequence (DNA): TGTGCCAGCAGCCGGAGTGGGGAGACCCTGTACTTC. Protein sequence: CASSRSGETLYF. Using reference TRBV7-9 and TRBJ2-5 for the parts outside the CDR3, the full variable domain is DTGVSQNPRHKITKRGQNVTFRCDPISEHNRLYWYRQTLGQGPEFLTYFQNEAQLEKSRLLSDRFSAERPKGSFSTLEIQRTEQGDSAMYLCASSRSGETLYFGPGTRLLVL.

The chain combines TRBV29-1 with TRBJ1-4; a weak D match, TRBD1 (5 bases). The germline V gene encodes CDR1 SQVTM and CDR2 ANQGSEA. V was cut by 1 base and J by 4 bases, with 10 bases left in between. This CDR3 is built from 14 residues. The CDR3 reads CSVEVGALNEKLFF. The CDR3 bases are TGCAGCGTTGAAGTTGGGGCCCTTAATGAAAAACTGTTTTTT.

This clone appeared a single time. The CDR3 loop is CASTGTGANTGELFF. The CDR3 DNA sequence: TGTGCCAGCACCGGGACAGGGGCGAACACCGGGGAGCTGTTTTTT. The chain recombines TRBV25-1 with TRBJ2-2, with 10 positions matching TRBD1. This CDR3 comprises 15 residues. Germline V gene sequence: CDR1 MGHDK, CDR2 SYGVNS. The V and J ends lost 7 bases and 0 bases, in that order; junction bases with no gene match: 2.

The CDR3: CASSRGQIETQYF. The CDR3 DNA is TGTGCCAGTAGTCGCGGACAGATAGAGACCCAGTACTTC. The rearrangement uses TRBV19 and TRBJ2-5; D is perhaps TRBD1 (6 bases). This CDR3 is 13 amino acids long. The V end lost 5 bases, the J end lost 4 bases, and 11 bases lay between the germline ends. Germline CDR1 LNHDA, CDR2 SQIVND (reference sequence).